The source of this TCR beta chain is a study of shared clonotypes between healthy human individuals. Germline CDR1 reads SGHNT; CDR2 reads YENEEA. This CDR3 region has 15 residues. The data were produced by immunoSEQ multiplex PCR, yet TCRdb's version contains in-frame clones alone and is incomplete. The sample records about 600,000 clones, 95% to 98% being singletons. The clonotype originates from a woman aged 25 to 39 in good health. The chain recombines TRBV11-3 with TRBJ2-5; D may match TRBD1 or TRBD2 (5 bases each). The J call may be incorrect, as the DNA end agrees better with TRBJ2-7. The specimen sequenced was naive CD4+ T cells sorted from blood. Subset meaning: CD45RA+ positively selected. In DNA form, the CDR3 reads TGTGCCAGCAGCCGGGCTGGGGGAAGCTCCTACGAGCAGTACTTC. This translates into CASSRAGGSSYEQYF.